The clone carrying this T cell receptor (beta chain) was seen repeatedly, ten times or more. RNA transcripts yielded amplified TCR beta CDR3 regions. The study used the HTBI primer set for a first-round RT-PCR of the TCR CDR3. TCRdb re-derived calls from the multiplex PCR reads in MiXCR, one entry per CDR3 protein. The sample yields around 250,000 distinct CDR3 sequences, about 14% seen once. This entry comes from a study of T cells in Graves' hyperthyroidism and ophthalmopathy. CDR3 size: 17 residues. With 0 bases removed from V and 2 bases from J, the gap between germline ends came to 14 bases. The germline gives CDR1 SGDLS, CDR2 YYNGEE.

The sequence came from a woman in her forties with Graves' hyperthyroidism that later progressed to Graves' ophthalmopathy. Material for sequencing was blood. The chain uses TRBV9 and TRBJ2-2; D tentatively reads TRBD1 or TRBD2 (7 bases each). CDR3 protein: CASSVGGGTANTGELFF. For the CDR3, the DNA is TGTGCCAGCAGCGTAGGGGGGGGGACAGCAAACACCGGGGAGCTGTTTTTT.